The source of this TCR beta chain is a study of T cells expressing NK-cell markers. Study as a whole: Sorted CD3+CD56-NKG2C+, CD3+CD56+NKG2C- and CD3+CD56+NKG2C+ T cells were the source of the TCR beta repertoires. HCMV serostatus: most of the eight sequenced donors positive, one negative. Study results and caveats: For several donors, the dominant NKG2C+ clonotypes made up roughly 1.0-7.5% of their CD8+ T cells. The CD3+CD56-NKG2C+ fraction was also led by these clonotypes in several donors.

As regards this clonotype: The antigen is unknown.

CDR1 SQVTM and CDR2 ANQGSEA come from the germline V gene. This CDR3 contains 11 residues. From its re-call of the 5' RACE reads, TCRdb lists each CDR3 protein once, without DNA. The repertoire table contains fewer than 400,000 distinct CDR3 sequences. The V gene is TRBV29-1, the J gene TRBJ2-1; TCRdb reports TRBD2, a call that lacks DNA to check it against. This sequence was found in a woman in her 50s in good health. The sequenced sample was blood T cells: a sorted CD56 or NKG2C T cell subset, CD4+ or CD8+ T cells, or bulk PBMC T cells (not recorded which). CDR3 in amino acids: CSAAPGLDLIF.